Included here is one TCR beta chain sequence, with context. Its antigen is unidentified. The source of the sample is a study of T cell responses to AZD1222 COVID-19 vaccine. Background on the study: Second doses that came at about 4 or about 12 weeks were put together.

The repertoire was sequenced with immunoSEQ multiplex PCR; TCRdb's copy has only in-frame clones and lacks some. This table holds about 83,000 clones, around 86% found once. Study-level points and caveats: Seropositive status at baseline applied to only 5 or 6 AZD1222 recipients. The sample set comprised mostly white British donors with more females, and clonal diversity was possibly underestimated.

There are 16 residues in the CDR3. V was cut by 6 bases and J by 1 base, with 15 bases left in between. Germline V gene data show CDR1 as MGHRA and CDR2 as YSYEKL. The receptor was isolated from an adult in good health. This chain links TRBV4-1 with TRBJ2-2; D may be TRBD2 (5 bases). Source: peripheral blood, taken on day 0 of AZD1222 vaccination. CDR3 loop: CASRPGEERNTGELFF. CDR3 in DNA: TGCGCCAGCAGACCCGGGGAAGAGCGGAACACCGGGGAGCTGTTTTTT.